This T cell receptor beta chain originates from a study of shared clonotypes between healthy human individuals. Comments on this clone: Its specificity is unknown.

Deep-level running was used for the assay. Genomic DNA belonging to each subset was distributed in equal measure over several immunoSEQ plates. Sequencing was performed with immunoSEQ multiplex PCR; in TCRdb, only in-frame clones are kept and a portion is missing. The top ten hold around 1.1% of the sample, which has just over 2,000,000 clones, roughly 95% seen once. Germline CDR1 is SGHVS and CDR2 is FQNEAQ. The CDR3 is 14 amino acids. Losses at the gene ends were 5 bases for V and 8 bases for J; bases not matched to a gene: 8. CD8 cells classed as naive were CD45RO-negative and positively selected for CCR7, excluding terminally differentiated effector memory CD45RA+ cells. Points from the study as a whole: Clonotype sharing among donors was thought likely to change with sequencing depth. Naive subsets generally exceeded memory subsets in estimated richness.

The sample consisted of naive CD8+ T cells sorted from blood. This sequence originates from a man in his late teens or twenties in good health. The V gene is TRBV7-8, the J gene TRBJ2-1; 8 nucleotides match TRBD2. The CDR3 DNA reads TGTGCCAGCAGCGCGGGACTAGTGTTCTATGAGCAGTTCTTC. As protein: CASSAGLVFYEQFF.